A selection of T cell receptor beta chains follows, all from one sample in a study of STAT5B mutations in CD4+ large granular lymphocyte leukemia. Sequencing was performed with immunoSEQ multiplex PCR; in TCRdb, only in-frame clones are kept and a portion is missing. The table lists roughly 32,000 clones, more than 60% of them singletons. Sequencing used CD4+ T cells from blood buffy coats. The receptors were sampled from a human donor in good health. CDR3s include the opening cysteine and the closing phenylalanine or tryptophan. D genes are given only for firm matches. The size of a clone is reported for some rows only, either as once, few or many, or as a class for expanded clones.

TRBV7-3	TRBJ2-7	NA	NA	CASSLGHADEQYF	TGTGCCAGCAGCTTGGGACACGCAGACGAGCAGTACTTC
TRBV7-2	TRBJ1-2	NA	TRBD1	CASSPGQAYGYTF	TGTGCCAGCAGCCCAGGACAGGCCTATGGCTACACCTTC
TRBV6-5	TRBJ2-7	NA	NA	CASRNGPYEQYF	TGTGCCAGCAGAAATGGGCCCTACGAGCAGTACTTC
TRBV25-1	TRBJ2-7	NA	NA	CASSGRRSSYEQYF	TGTGCCAGCAGTGGTAGACGGAGCTCCTACGAGCAGTACTTC
TRBV7-2	TRBJ2-3	NA	NA	CASSLLGGSTDTQYF	TGTGCCAGCAGCTTACTGGGGGGTAGCACAGATACGCAGTATTTT
TRBV6-1	TRBJ2-3	few	TRBD2	CASSDVGGSLVTQYF	TGTGCCAGCAGTGATGTTGGCGGGAGTCTGGTTACGCAGTATTTT
TRBV30	TRBJ1-2	once	NA	CAWSRKQRVRGYTF	TGTGCCTGGAGTCGGAAACAGAGGGTGCGCGGCTACACCTTC
TRBV18	TRBJ2-3	once	NA	CASSPPSVDTQYF	TGTGCCAGCTCACCCCCTAGCGTAGATACGCAGTATTTT
TRBV7-8	TRBJ2-2	few	NA	CASSYREAGELFF	TGTGCCAGCAGCTACAGGGAGGCCGGGGAGCTGTTTTTT
TRBV5-4	TRBJ1-1	few	TRBD1	CASSLRGPTEAFF	TGTGCCAGCAGCTTAAGGGGGCCTACTGAAGCTTTCTTT
TRBV4-2	TRBJ1-2	NA	NA	CASSQGTGTYGYTF	TGTGCCAGCAGCCAAGGCACAGGGACCTATGGCTACACCTTC
TRBV4-2	TRBJ1-4	NA	NA	CASSRAEATNEKLFF	TGTGCCAGCAGCCGAGCAGAAGCAACTAATGAAAAACTGTTTTTT
TRBV5-4	TRBJ2-7	NA	NA	CASSPGTGILYEQYF	TGTGCCAGCAGTCCGGGTACGGGAATTCTCTACGAGCAGTACTTC
TRBV11-3	TRBJ1-2	once	NA	CASSLYPSYGYTF	TGTGCCAGCAGCTTGTACCCTTCATATGGCTACACCTTC
TRBV19	TRBJ1-1	NA	NA	CASRPRGGVEAFF	TGTGCCAGTAGACCCCGCGGGGGGGTTGAAGCTTTCTTT
TRBV6-1	TRBJ2-5	NA	TRBD1	CASSALGGSSQETQYF	TGTGCCAGCAGTGCACTAGGGGGCAGCTCACAAGAGACCCAGTACTTC
TRBV9	TRBJ2-1	NA	TRBD2	CASSALAGGSYNEQFF	TGTGCCAGCAGCGCCTTAGCGGGGGGGTCCTACAATGAGCAGTTCTTC
TRBV11-2	TRBJ2-2	NA	TRBD2	CASSLLAGGSTGELFF	TGTGCCAGCAGCTTACTAGCGGGAGGGAGCACCGGGGAGCTGTTTTTT
TRBV25-1	TRBJ1-3	NA	NA	CASSQAINTIYF	TGTGCCAGCAGCCAAGCGATAAACACCATATATTTT
TRBV6-5	TRBJ2-1	NA	TRBD2	CASSYLGGRGNEQFF	TGTGCCAGCAGTTACTTGGGCGGGAGAGGGAATGAGCAGTTCTTC
TRBV19	TRBJ1-1	medium-sized	NA	CASSLNGGTAIGTEAFF	TGTGCCAGTAGCCTAAACGGGGGGACGGCCATAGGGACTGAAGCTTTCTTT
TRBV21-1	TRBJ2-2	NA	NA	CASSKELAANTGELFF	TGTGCCAGCAGCAAAGAACTAGCGGCGAACACCGGGGAGCTGTTTTTT
TRBV6-6	TRBJ1-2	NA	NA	CASRSPQRNVYTF	TGTGCCAGCCGATCTCCCCAGCGAAATGTCTACACCTTC
TRBV27	TRBJ2-5	NA	NA	CASSKETQYF	TGTGCCAGCAGTAAAGAGACCCAGTACTTC
TRBV6-5	TRBJ2-7	once	TRBD2	CASSPPGLAEYEQYF	TGTGCCAGCAGTCCACCGGGACTAGCGGAGTACGAGCAGTACTTC
TRBV27	TRBJ2-7	NA	TRBD2	CASSLSGTLYEQYF	TGTGCCAGCAGTTTAAGCGGGACTTTGTACGAGCAGTACTTC
TRBV6-1	TRBJ2-2	NA	TRBD1	CAIDRGRAGELFF	TGTGCCATTGACAGGGGGAGAGCCGGGGAGCTGTTTTTT
TRBV20-1	TRBJ1-1	NA	NA	CSAIENTEAFF	TGCAGTGCTATCGAGAACACTGAAGCTTTCTTT
TRBV5-4	TRBJ1-3	NA	NA	CASSSTDGENTIYF	TGTGCCAGCAGCTCAACCGACGGGGAAAACACCATATATTTT
TRBV5-1	TRBJ2-1	NA	TRBD2	CASSLVMSGGGTFF	TGCGCCAGCAGCTTGGTCATGTCCGGGGGGGGAACTTTCTTC
TRBV6-6	TRBJ2-7	NA	TRBD2	CASKGGTSGSYEQYF	TGTGCCAGCAAAGGAGGGACTAGCGGTTCCTACGAGCAGTACTTC
TRBV6-1	TRBJ1-4	NA	NA	CASSAVREKLFF	TGTGCCAGCAGTGCCGTGCGGGAAAAACTGTTTTTT
TRBV10-1	TRBJ2-1	NA	NA	CASSELAGSGYEQFF	TGCGCCAGCAGTGAGCTCGCAGGATCCGGCTATGAGCAGTTCTTC
TRBV27	TRBJ1-5	once	NA	CASSLAGAHGVNQPQHF	TGTGCCAGCAGTTTAGCGGGGGCGCATGGTGTCAATCAGCCCCAGCATTTT
TRBV14	TRBJ2-2	NA	TRBD1	CASSPGQVNTGELFF	TGTGCCAGCAGCCCGGGACAGGTCAACACCGGGGAGCTGTTTTTT
TRBV5-4	TRBJ2-3	NA	NA	CASSLAAGLTDTQYF	TGTGCCAGCAGCTTGGCCGCGGGGCTCACAGATACGCAGTATTTT
TRBV7-9	TRBJ1-2	few	TRBD1	CASSAGQGGRSGYTF	TGTGCCAGCAGCGCCGGACAGGGCGGGCGTTCTGGCTACACCTTC
TRBV14	TRBJ1-1	NA	TRBD1	CASSQRSGQGAEAFF	TGTGCCAGCAGCCAAAGATCGGGACAGGGGGCTGAAGCTTTCTTT
TRBV2	TRBJ1-5	once	NA	CASSPPTLNQPQHF	TGTGCCAGCAGCCCTCCTACCCTCAATCAGCCCCAGCATTTT
TRBV30	TRBJ2-3	NA	TRBD2	CAWSIGTSGRARDTQYF	TGTGCCTGGAGTATCGGGACTAGCGGGAGGGCCAGGGATACGCAGTATTTT
TRBV18	TRBJ1-2	NA	NA	CASSYSGDGYTF	TGTGCCAGCTCATACTCAGGGGATGGCTACACCTTC
TRBV6-6	TRBJ2-3	few	NA	CASSYSAVVGDTQYF	TGTGCCAGCAGTTACTCGGCGGTTGTGGGTGATACGCAGTATTTT
TRBV29-1	TRBJ2-3	once	TRBD2	CSVGTSGTTDTQYF	TGCAGCGTTGGAACTAGCGGGACGACAGATACGCAGTATTTT
TRBV7-2	TRBJ1-1	NA	TRBD1	CASSLRGGLTEAFF	TGTGCCAGCAGCTTGAGAGGGGGCCTCACTGAAGCTTTCTTT
TRBV6-1	TRBJ1-5	few	NA	CASSGTGGPYQPQHF	TGTGCCAGCAGTGGGACGGGGGGCCCGTACCAGCCCCAGCATTTT
TRBV15	TRBJ2-1	NA	NA	CATSRDLANNEQFF	TGTGCCACCAGCAGAGATCTGGCCAACAATGAGCAGTTCTTC
TRBV7-2	TRBJ2-1	NA	NA	CASSWKAGVLTGSYNEQFF	TGTGCCAGCAGCTGGAAGGCTGGGGTACTAACGGGGTCCTACAATGAGCAGTTCTTC
TRBV7-8	TRBJ1-3	once	NA	CASRPGGPGNTIYF	TGTGCCTCACGGCCGGGGGGGCCTGGAAACACCATATATTTT
TRBV2	TRBJ2-1	NA	NA	CASRGLGREQFF	TGTGCCAGCAGGGGGCTAGGGCGTGAGCAGTTCTTC
TRBV5-1	TRBJ1-2	NA	TRBD1	CASSIGQGANYGYTF	TGCGCCAGCAGCATAGGACAGGGGGCTAACTATGGCTACACCTTC
TRBV5-1	TRBJ1-4	NA	NA	CASSLAQGGAGGEKLFF	TGCGCCAGCAGCTTGGCACAGGGAGGGGCTGGTGGTGAAAAACTGTTTTTT
TRBV27	TRBJ2-3	NA	TRBD1	CASSLGQGGTDTQYF	TGTGCCAGCAGTTTAGGACAGGGGGGCACAGATACGCAGTATTTT
TRBV10-3	TRBJ1-5	NA	NA	CAISESKILGQPQHF	TGTGCCATCAGTGAGTCGAAAATCTTGGGCCAGCCCCAGCATTTT